Each of the 23 T cell receptor beta chains below was sequenced from the same sample in a study of cytomegalovirus exposure and HLA in healthy donors. It was with 60 Vbeta and 13 Jbeta primers that the PCR ran. Sequencing was performed with immunoSEQ multiplex PCR; in TCRdb, only in-frame clones are kept and a portion is missing. The data contain 120,000 or so clones, around 76% of them seen just once; the ten biggest clones take up approximately 31%. The sequenced sample was PBMCs. Source of these receptors: a man aged 55 to 70 in good health and CMV-seropositive.

The chain joins TRBV11-2 to TRBJ2-1, with a tentative D call TRBD2 (7 bases). V was clipped by 7 bases and J by 7 bases, with 14 bases between them. Germline CDR1 SGHAT, CDR2 FQNNGV. The CDR3 is 13 amino acids. The CDR3 sequence: CASNGGLWNEQFF. For the CDR3, the DNA is TGTGCCAGCAACGGGGGGCTTTGGAATGAGCAGTTCTTC.

V and J are TRBV10-2 and TRBJ2-7; weak D call: TRBD2 (6 bases). The V end was cut by 7 bases, the J end by 0 bases, with 10 bases between. Germline lookup yields CDR1 WSHSY and CDR2 SAAADI. The CDR3 covers 13 residues. CDR3 region: CASKEGSSYEQYF. CDR3 sequence (DNA): TGCGCCAGCAAGGAGGGGTCCTCCTACGAGCAGTACTTC.

The sample holds a few counts of this clone. This rearrangement joins TRBV7-2 to TRBJ1-5; a weak D match, TRBD1 (5 bases). The CDR3 runs 14 residues. Germline loops: CDR1 SGHTA, CDR2 FQGNSA. V was shortened by 2 bases and J by 5 bases, with 10 bases between the two germline ends. CDR3 sequence (DNA): TGTGCCAGCAGCTTATCTCAGGGTTATCAGCCCCAGCATTTT. Protein: CASSLSQGYQPQHF.

This chain uses TRBV13 with TRBJ1-1; unclear D gene. The CDR3 is 13 amino acids. V gave up 4 bases and J gave up 11 bases, with 17 bases separating them. The V gene's germline CDR1 is PRHDT and CDR2 FYEKMQ (reference sequence). The CDR3 loop is CASSYGRTRGAFF. As DNA, the CDR3 is TGTGCCAGCAGCTATGGACGGACTAGAGGGGCTTTCTTT. The full variable domain, completed using reference TRBV13 and TRBJ1-1, is AAGVIQSPRHLIKEKRETATLKCYPIPRHDTVYWYQQGPGQDPQFLISFYEKMQSDKGSIPDRFSAQQFSDYHSELNMSSLELGDSALYFCASSYGRTRGAFFGQGTRLTVV.

The chain links TRBV6-6 to TRBJ1-6; no clear D gene. The CDR3 loop spans 12 amino acids. Trimming shortened V by 8 bases and J by 3 bases, and 5 bases separated the two germline ends. Germline-derived CDR1 and CDR2 are MNHNY and SVGAGI (reference sequence). The CDR3 DNA reads TGTGCCAGCCGGGACTATAATTCACCCCTCCACTTT. It encodes CASRDYNSPLHF.

This rearrangement joins TRBV4-2 to TRBJ1-2; 7 bases are shared with TRBD1. CDR3 length: 16 amino acids. Germline V lookup: CDR1 LGHNA, CDR2 YNFKEQ. V lost 4 bases to trimming and J lost 3 bases; unmatched junction nucleotides: 11. In DNA form, the CDR3 reads TGTGCCAGCAGCCCGCCGACGGGAGACAGGGACTATGGCTACACCTTC. Translating it yields CASSPPTGDRDYGYTF.

V gene TRBV15 combines with J gene TRBJ1-4; possible D gene TRBD1, 5 bases. The CDR3 contains 15 residues. Germline V gene sequence: CDR1 LNHNV, CDR2 YYDKDF (reference sequence). Trimming removed 4 bases at V and 7 bases at J, with 16 bases between. CDR3 nucleotide sequence: TGTGCCACCAGCACCCCGGGTGGGGCCCGTGAAAAACTGTTTTTT. This encodes CATSTPGGAREKLFF.

This clone has just one count. V gene TRBV7-8 combines with J gene TRBJ2-4; maybe TRBD1 (6 bases). V lost 5 bases to trimming and J lost 7 bases, with 15 bases between them. This CDR3 spans 14 amino acids. Germline V CDR1 and CDR2: SGHVS, FQNEAQ. The CDR3 sequence: CASSPGAGGNIQYF. For the CDR3, the DNA is TGTGCCAGCAGCCCAGGGGCAGGTGGGAACATTCAGTACTTC.

This chain connects TRBV13 to TRBJ1-2; TRBD1 matches at 9 bases. The CDR3 is 18 residues long. J gave up 8 bases and V 1 base, and 17 bases lay outside the gene matches. CDR1 is PRHDT, CDR2 FYEKMQ, per germline (reference sequence). The CDR3 here is CASSLVGQGRPQQGGYTF. The CDR3 DNA reads TGTGCCAGCAGCTTAGTGGGACAGGGTCGGCCTCAGCAGGGGGGCTACACCTTC.

The table lists this clone with a count of one. Here the CDR3 DNA reads TGTGCCAGCAGCTCCCGACAGGGATACTACAATGAGCAGTTCTTC. Translating gives CASSSRQGYYNEQFF. V gene TRBV13 combines with J gene TRBJ2-1, with 7 bases that match TRBD1. Germline V gene sequence: CDR1 PRHDT, CDR2 FYEKMQ (reference sequence). V gave up 4 bases and J gave up 3 bases; unmatched junction bases: 6. The CDR3 has 15 amino acids.

The V call is TRBV11-2, the J call TRBJ2-3, with TRBD2 identical over 11 bases. This CDR3 region has 16 residues. Germline V lookup: CDR1 SGHAT, CDR2 FQNNGV. The V segment lost 3 bases and the J segment 2 bases; nucleotides outside the gene matches: 4. This chain's CDR3 is CASSFRLAGTTDTQYF. CDR3 bases: TGTGCCAGCAGCTTTAGACTAGCGGGGACCACAGATACGCAGTATTTT. Using reference TRBV11-2 and TRBJ2-3 for the parts outside the CDR3, the full variable domain is EAGVAQSPRYKIIEKRQSVAFWCNPISGHATLYWYQQILGQGPKLLIQFQNNGVVDDSQLPKDRFSAERLKGVDSTLKIQPAKLEDSAVYLCASSFRLAGTTDTQYFGPGTRLTVL.

CDR3 DNA sequence: TGTGCCAGCAGTGATGTTGCGAGGAATGAGCAGTTCTTC. Translated, it gives CASSDVARNEQFF. The chain combines TRBV6-1 with TRBJ2-1; D gene ambiguous. Trimming pared 3 bases from V and 7 bases from J, leaving 10 bases between. The germline CDR1 and CDR2 sequences are MNHNS and SASEGT. This CDR3 has 13 amino acids.

The chain recombines TRBV15 with TRBJ2-1, with D possibly TRBD1 on 7 matching bases. There are 16 residues in the CDR3. CDR1 and CDR2 from the germline V gene are LNHNV and YYDKDF (reference sequence). The germline V and J ends were trimmed by 1 base and 2 bases, with 12 bases remaining between them. The CDR3 reads CATSRGGTAAYNEQFF. As DNA, the CDR3 is TGTGCCACCAGCAGAGGCGGGACAGCGGCCTACAATGAGCAGTTCTTC.

This chain links TRBV6-6 with TRBJ2-6; 10 bases fit TRBD1. The CDR3 sequence is 16 residues long. V was clipped by 6 bases and J by 2 bases; unmatched bases: 4. The germline CDR1 and CDR2 sequences are MNHNY and SVGAGI (reference sequence). CDR3 nucleotide sequence: TGTGCCAGCAGACGACAGGGGGCTCCTGGGGCCAACGTCCTGACTTTC. Encoded protein: CASRRQGAPGANVLTF.

J is TRBJ2-2 and V is TRBV13, with 10 bases identical to TRBD1. The CDR3 spans 15 residues. V dropped 5 bases and J dropped 6; count of bases not matched to a gene: 6. Germline values: CDR1 PRHDT, CDR2 FYEKMQ (reference sequence). The CDR3 sequence: CASSQGTGAPGELFF. The CDR3 nucleotides read TGTGCCAGCAGCCAAGGGACAGGGGCCCCCGGGGAGCTGTTTTTT.

This clone was counted a few times. The V call is TRBV28, the J call TRBJ1-2; 10 nucleotides line up with TRBD1. The germline gives CDR1 MDHEN, CDR2 SYDVKM. Unmatched junction bases numbered 5, after V lost 4 bases and J lost 9 bases. The CDR3 is 13 amino acids. The CDR3 loop reads CASSYDRGRSYTF. CDR3 bases: TGTGCCAGCAGTTATGACAGGGGGCGAAGCTACACCTTC.

On this clone: The sample holds other DNA sequences that translate to the same CDR3. This chain connects TRBV5-6 to TRBJ2-1; tentatively, D is TRBD1 (6 bases). CDR1 SGHDT and CDR2 YYEEEE come from the germline V gene. The CDR3 consists of 15 residues. Trimming took 1 base from V and 0 from J, leaving 8 bases between them. The CDR3 is CASSLQGSSYNEQFF. CDR3 bases: TGTGCCAGCAGCTTGCAGGGGAGCTCCTACAATGAGCAGTTCTTC.

The chain combines TRBV6-5 with TRBJ1-1, with a tentative D call TRBD1 (5 bases). The V end was cut by 1 base, the J end by 8 bases, with 8 bases between. The CDR3 is 12 residues long. Germline CDR1 reads MNHEY; CDR2 reads SVGAGI. CDR3 coding DNA: TGTGCCAGCAGTTACTACGGGGGGGAAGCTTTCTTT. As protein: CASSYYGGEAFF.

The chain has TRBV6-5 and TRBJ1-5; no clear D gene. Trimming removed 8 bases from V and 7 bases from J, with 15 bases in between. Germline V gene data show CDR1 as MNHEY and CDR2 as SVGAGI. The CDR3 runs to 13 residues. The CDR3, as DNA: TGTGCCAGCCAAATTACTACCCACCAGCCCCAGCATTTT. Amino acids: CASQITTHQPQHF.

The chain carries TRBV10-3 and TRBJ2-7; TRBD1 agrees at 10 bases. The CDR3 covers 14 residues. J was trimmed by 4 bases and V by 4 bases; bases with no gene match: 4. CDR1 and CDR2 (germline): ENHRY, SYGVKD. The CDR3 nucleotides are TGTGCCATCAGTGGGGGGACAGGGGTGTACGAGCAGTACTTC. Its translation: CAISGGTGVYEQYF.

This clone was detected only a few times. The chain is built from TRBV30 and TRBJ1-6; 12 bases line up with TRBD1. J gave up 10 bases and V 1 base, and 23 bases lay outside the gene matches. CDR1 and CDR2 (germline): GTSNPN, SVGIG (reference sequence). There are 21 residues in the CDR3. CDR3 sequence reads: CAWSGRLKGTGGLRVWSPLHF. CDR3 sequence (DNA): TGTGCCTGGAGTGGACGATTGAAAGGGACAGGGGGCCTTCGGGTTTGGTCACCCCTCCACTTT.

The chain is built from TRBV21-1 and TRBJ1-2. TRBV21-1 is flagged as a pseudogene. The CDR3 has 13 amino acids. In DNA form, the CDR3 reads TGTGCCAGCAGCAAAGTTGGCGGCTATGGCTACACCTTC. This encodes CASSKVGGYGYTF.

This chain links TRBV2 with TRBJ2-5; a possible D gene is TRBD2 (7 bases). CDR1 is SNHLY and CDR2 is FYNNEI in the germline V gene. The CDR3 has 16 residues. V gave up 8 bases and J gave up 1 base, with 20 bases separating them. The CDR3 sequence is CASGGGDPAVQETQYF. The DNA of the CDR3 is TGTGCCAGCGGAGGGGGGGATCCGGCGGTCCAAGAGACCCAGTACTTC.